The T cell receptor (beta chain) described here comes from a study of shared clonotypes between healthy human individuals. Generated by immunoSEQ multiplex PCR, the TCRdb table keeps only in-frame clones and is missing some. Among some 630,000 clones listed, roughly 70% were seen once. A remark on this clone: With a far larger clone one base away, a read error is the likely cause. Other DNA sequences in the same sample also yield this CDR3.

The specimen sequenced was memory CD4+ T cells sorted from blood. The subset was: CD45RA-negative fraction. The clonotype originates from a woman between 25 and 40 years old in good health.

CDR3 protein: CASSRPGAGANVLTF. CDR3 nucleotides: TGTGCCAGTAGCCGCCCAGGGGCTGGGGCCAACGTCCTGACTTTC. The genes are TRBV7-2 and TRBJ2-6; possible D gene TRBD1, 6 bases. Trimming left V 9 bases short and J 2 bases short, with 14 bases between. CDR1 SGHTA and CDR2 FQGNSA come from the germline V gene. The CDR3 sequence is 15 residues long.